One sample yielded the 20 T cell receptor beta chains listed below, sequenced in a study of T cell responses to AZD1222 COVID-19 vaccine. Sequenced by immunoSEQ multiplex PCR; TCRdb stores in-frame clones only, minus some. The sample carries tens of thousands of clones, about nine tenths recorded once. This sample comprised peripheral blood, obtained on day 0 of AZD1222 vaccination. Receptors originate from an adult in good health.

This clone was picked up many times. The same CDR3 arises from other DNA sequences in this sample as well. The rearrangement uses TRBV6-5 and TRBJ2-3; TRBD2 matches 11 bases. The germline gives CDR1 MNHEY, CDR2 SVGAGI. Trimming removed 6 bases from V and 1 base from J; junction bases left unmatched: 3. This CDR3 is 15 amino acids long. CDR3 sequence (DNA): TGTGCCAGCAGATCGGGACTAGCGGGCACAGATACGCAGTATTTT. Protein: CASRSGLAGTDTQYF.

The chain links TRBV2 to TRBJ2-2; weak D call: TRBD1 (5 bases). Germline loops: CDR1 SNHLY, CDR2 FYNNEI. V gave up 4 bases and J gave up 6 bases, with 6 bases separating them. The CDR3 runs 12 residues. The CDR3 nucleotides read TGTGCCAGCAGTGGGGGCGCCGGGGAGCTGTTTTTT. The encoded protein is CASSGGAGELFF.

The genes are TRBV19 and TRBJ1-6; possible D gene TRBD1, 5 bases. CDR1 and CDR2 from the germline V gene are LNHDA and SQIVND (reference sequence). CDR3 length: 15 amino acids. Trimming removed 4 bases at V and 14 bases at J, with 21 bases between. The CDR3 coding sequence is TGTGCCAGTAGTAGGGGACTGTCTCAAAGAGGGTCCCTCCACTTT. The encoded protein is CASSRGLSQRGSLHF.

The CDR3: CASSESGGTQETQYF. CDR3 DNA: TGTGCCAGCAGTGAAAGCGGGGGGACCCAAGAGACCCAGTACTTC. This sequence joins TRBV6-1 and TRBJ2-5; TRBD2 matches 9 bases. In germline, CDR1 is MNHNS, CDR2 SASEGT. J gave up 1 base and V 2 bases, and 2 bases lay outside the gene matches. The CDR3 loop spans 15 amino acids.

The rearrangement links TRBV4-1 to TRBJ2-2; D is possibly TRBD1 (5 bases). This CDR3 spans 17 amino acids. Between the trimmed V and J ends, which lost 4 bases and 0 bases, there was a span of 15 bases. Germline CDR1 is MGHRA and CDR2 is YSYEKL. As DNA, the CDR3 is TGCGCCAGCAGCCCCAAGTCCAGGGTGGCGAACACCGGGGAGCTGTTTTTT. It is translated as CASSPKSRVANTGELFF.

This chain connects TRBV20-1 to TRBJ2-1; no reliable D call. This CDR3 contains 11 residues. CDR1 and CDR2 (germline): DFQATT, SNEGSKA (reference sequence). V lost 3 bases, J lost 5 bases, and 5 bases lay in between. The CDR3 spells CSASPDNEQFF. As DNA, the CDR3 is TGCAGTGCTAGTCCCGACAATGAGCAGTTCTTC.

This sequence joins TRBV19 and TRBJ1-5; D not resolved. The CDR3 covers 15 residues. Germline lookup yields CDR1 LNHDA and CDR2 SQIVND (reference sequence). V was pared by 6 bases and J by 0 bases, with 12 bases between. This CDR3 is CASSHRRDSNQPQHF. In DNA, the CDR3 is TGTGCCAGTAGCCACCGAAGAGATAGCAATCAGCCCCAGCATTTT.

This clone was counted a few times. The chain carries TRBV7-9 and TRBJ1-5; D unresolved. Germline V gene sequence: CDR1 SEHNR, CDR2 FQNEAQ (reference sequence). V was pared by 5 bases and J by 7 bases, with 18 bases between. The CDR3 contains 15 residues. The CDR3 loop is CASSREEAPHQPQHF. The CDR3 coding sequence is TGTGCCAGCAGCCGGGAGGAAGCCCCGCACCAGCCCCAGCATTTT.

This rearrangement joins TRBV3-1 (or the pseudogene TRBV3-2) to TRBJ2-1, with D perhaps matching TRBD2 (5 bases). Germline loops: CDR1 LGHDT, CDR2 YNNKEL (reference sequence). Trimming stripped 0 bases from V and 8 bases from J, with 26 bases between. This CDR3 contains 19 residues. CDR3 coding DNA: TGTGCCAGCAGCCAAGATTATGGTATCTTAGCCCAGAGGGCAGATGAGCAGTTCTTC. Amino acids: CASSQDYGILAQRADEQFF.

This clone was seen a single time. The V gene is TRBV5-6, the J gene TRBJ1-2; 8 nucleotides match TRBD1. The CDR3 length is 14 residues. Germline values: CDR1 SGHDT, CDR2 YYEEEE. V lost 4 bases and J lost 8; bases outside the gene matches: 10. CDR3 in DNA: TGTGCCAGCAGCGCCGGGACAGGCTTAGGGGGCTACACCTTC. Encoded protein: CASSAGTGLGGYTF.

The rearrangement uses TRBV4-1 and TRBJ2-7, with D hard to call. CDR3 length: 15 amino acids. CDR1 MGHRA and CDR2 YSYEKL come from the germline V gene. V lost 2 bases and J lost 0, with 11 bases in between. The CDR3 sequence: CASSQTLVGSYEQYF. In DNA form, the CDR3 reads TGCGCCAGCAGCCAAACCCTTGTCGGCTCCTACGAGCAGTACTTC.

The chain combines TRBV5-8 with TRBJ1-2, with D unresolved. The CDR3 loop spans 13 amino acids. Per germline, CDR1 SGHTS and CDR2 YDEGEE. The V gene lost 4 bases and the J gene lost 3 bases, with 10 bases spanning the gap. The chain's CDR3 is CASSGWVDYGYTF. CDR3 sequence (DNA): TGTGCCAGCAGCGGGTGGGTCGACTATGGCTACACCTTC.

CDR3 sequence (DNA): TGTGCCAGCAGTACCTACAGGGGCTCTGGAAACACCATATATTTT. Amino acids: CASSTYRGSGNTIYF. The chain recombines TRBV28 with TRBJ1-3; 7 bases map to TRBD1. The germline V gene has CDR1 MDHEN and CDR2 SYDVKM. Trimming cost V 5 bases and J 0 bases; bases outside gene matches: 4. The CDR3 consists of 15 residues.

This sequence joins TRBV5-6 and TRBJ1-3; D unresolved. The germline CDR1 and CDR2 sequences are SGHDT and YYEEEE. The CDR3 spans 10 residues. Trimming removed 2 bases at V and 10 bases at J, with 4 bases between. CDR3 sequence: CASSLLTIYF. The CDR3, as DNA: TGTGCCAGCAGCTTACTAACCATATATTTT.

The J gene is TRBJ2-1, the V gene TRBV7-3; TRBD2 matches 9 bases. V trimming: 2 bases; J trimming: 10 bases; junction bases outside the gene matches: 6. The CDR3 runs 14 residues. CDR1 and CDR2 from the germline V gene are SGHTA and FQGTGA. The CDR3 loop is CASSLRPAGGEQFF. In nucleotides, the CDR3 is TGTGCCAGCAGCTTACGTCCAGCGGGGGGAGAGCAGTTCTTC.

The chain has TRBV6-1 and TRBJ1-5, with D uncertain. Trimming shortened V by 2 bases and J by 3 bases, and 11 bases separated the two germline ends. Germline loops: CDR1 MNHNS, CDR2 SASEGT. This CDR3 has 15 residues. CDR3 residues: CASSETANTNQPQHF. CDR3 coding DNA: TGTGCCAGCAGTGAAACCGCAAACACCAATCAGCCCCAGCATTTT.

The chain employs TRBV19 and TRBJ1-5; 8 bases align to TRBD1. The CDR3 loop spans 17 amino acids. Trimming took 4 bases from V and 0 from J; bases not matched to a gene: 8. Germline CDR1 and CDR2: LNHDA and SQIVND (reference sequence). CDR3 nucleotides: TGTGCCAGTAGTACAAGGACAGGGAGTTATAGCAATCAGCCCCAGCATTTT. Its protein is CASSTRTGSYSNQPQHF.

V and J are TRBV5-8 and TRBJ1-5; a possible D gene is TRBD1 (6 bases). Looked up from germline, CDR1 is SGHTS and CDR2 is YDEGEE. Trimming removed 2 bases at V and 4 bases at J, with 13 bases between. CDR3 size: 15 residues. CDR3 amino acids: CASSFSGGPNQPQHF. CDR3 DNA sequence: TGTGCCAGCAGCTTTAGTGGGGGGCCTAATCAGCCCCAGCATTTT.

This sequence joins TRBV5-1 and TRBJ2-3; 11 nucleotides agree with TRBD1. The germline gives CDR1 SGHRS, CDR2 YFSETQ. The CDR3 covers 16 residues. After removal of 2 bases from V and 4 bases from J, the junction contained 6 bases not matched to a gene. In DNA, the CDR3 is TGCGCCAGCAGCTTAGTCGGACAGGGGGCCGCAGATACGCAGTATTTT. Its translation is CASSLVGQGAADTQYF.

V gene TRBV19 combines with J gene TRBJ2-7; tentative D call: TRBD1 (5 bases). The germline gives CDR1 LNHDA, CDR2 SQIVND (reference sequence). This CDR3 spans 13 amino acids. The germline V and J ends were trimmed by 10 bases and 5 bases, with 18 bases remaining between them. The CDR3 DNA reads TGTGCCACCGCGAAAGGGGAAGGCGACGAGCAGTACTTC. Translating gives CATAKGEGDEQYF. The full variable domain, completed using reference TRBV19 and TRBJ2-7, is DGGITQSPKYLFRKEGQNVTLSCEQNLNHDAMYWYRQDPGQGLRLIYYSQIVNDFQKGDIAEGYSVSREKKESFPLTVTSAQKNPTAFYLCATAKGEGDEQYFGPGTRLTVT.